This note documents a single T cell receptor beta chain sequence. Antigen: not known. The CDR3 length is 12 residues. Germline CDR1 MNHEY, CDR2 SMNVEV (reference sequence). Deletions cut 7 bases from V and 14 bases from J, with 19 bases between. Libraries were prepared by immunoSEQ multiplex PCR; TCRdb keeps only in-frame clonotypes and omits some of them. The sample yields about 140,000 clones, about 90% seen once. The data are from a study of T cell responses to AZD1222 COVID-19 vaccine. Study-wide points: Close to half of all spike-specific TCRs reportedly target regions of the variants that are unmutated. Sampling captured repertoires only after the peak T cell response. White British ancestry dominated among donors, who included more females, and clonal diversity was possibly underestimated. Dominant CD4 TCR responses targeted spike regions 160-218 and 743-854.

The chain recombines TRBV27 with TRBJ2-3, with D perhaps matching TRBD1 or TRBD2 (6 bases each). This TCR derives from an adult in good health. Sequenced material: peripheral blood, taken on day 0 of AZD1222 vaccination. CDR3 sequence (DNA): TGTGCCAGCACCACACAGGGAGGCCGGGCGTATTTT. Translating it yields CASTTQGGRAYF.